Below, 5 T cell receptor beta chains from the same sample are listed, as sequenced in a study of T cells in women clearing cervical HPV infection. Method: immunoSEQ multiplex PCR; TCRdb's copy keeps in-frame clones and lacks some. The sample has around 28,000 clones, and its top ten clones hold approximately 4.2%. The sample comprised blood buffy coat. The receptors stem from a woman aged 18 to 69 with a cervical HPV16 infection that either progressed to CIN3+ or cleared (not recorded which).

On this clone itself: The read stops 3 residues short of the end of the CDR3; the missing end is completed from the germline J gene. The V gene is TRBV2, the J gene TRBJ1-5; the D is unclear. Trimming cost V 3 bases and J 2 bases, with 8 bases left between them. CDR1 SNHLY and CDR2 FYNNEI come from the germline V gene. The CDR3 contains 14 residues. This CDR3 reads CASSDRVGNQPQHF. The DNA read from the CDR3 is TGTGCCAGCAGTGACCGTGTAGGCAATCAGCCC. Supplemented by reference TRBV2 and TRBJ1-5, the full variable domain reads EPEVTQTPSHQVTQMGQEVILRCVPISNHLYFYWYRQILGQKVEFLVSFYNNEISEKSEIFDDQFSVERPDGSNFTLKIRSTKLEDSAMYFCASSDRVGNQPQHFGDGTRLSIL.

About this clone: The read falls 3 residues short of the CDR3 end, and the missing part is taken from the germline J gene. This chain joins TRBV2 and TRBJ1-2; D is uncertain. Germline loops: CDR1 SNHLY, CDR2 FYNNEI. The CDR3 runs to 14 residues. Deletions cut 5 bases from V and 2 bases from J, with 12 bases between. The sequenced CDR3 bases are TGTGCCAGCAGTCCCCTCGCCGGGAACTATGGC. It is translated as CASSPLAGNYG. The CDR3, in full, reads CASSPLAGNYGYTF. Supplemented by reference TRBV2 and TRBJ1-2, the full variable domain reads EPEVTQTPSHQVTQMGQEVILRCVPISNHLYFYWYRQILGQKVEFLVSFYNNEISEKSEIFDDQFSVERPDGSNFTLKIRSTKLEDSAMYFCASSPLAGNYGYTFGSGTRLTVV.

Points on this clone: Read coverage stops 3 residues before the CDR3 terminus; the germline J gene supplies the remainder. The rearrangement uses TRBV5-1 and TRBJ2-3, with 10 positions matching TRBD2. The junction had 5 bases not matched to a gene; V was cut back by 0 bases and J by 4 bases. There are 16 residues in the CDR3. In germline, CDR1 is SGHRS, CDR2 YFSETQ. The sequenced part of the CDR3 DNA is TGCGCCAGCAGCTTGGAAACTAGCGGGGTAGCAGATACG. The encoded protein is CASSLETSGVADT. The entire CDR3 protein is CASSLETSGVADTQYF.

Remarks on this clone: The read ends 3 residues shy of where the CDR3 ends; the end is completed using the germline J gene. The rearrangement links TRBV30 to TRBJ1-1; 7 bases are shared with TRBD1. V gave up 4 bases and J gave up 4 bases; unmatched junction bases: 15. Germline V gives CDR1 GTSNPN, CDR2 SVGIG (reference sequence). The CDR3 consists of 16 residues. CDR3 in amino acids: CAWTPAGTAFGTEAFF. The sequenced CDR3 bases are TGTGCCTGGACCCCGGCCGGGACAGCGTTCGGCACTGAA.

Of note for this clone: The junction shows a germline mismatch at one end, possibly a read error. The CDR3 end lies 3 residues beyond the end of the read and is filled in from the germline J gene. The gene calls are TRBV4-2 and TRBJ1-1; 9 bases line up with TRBD1. In germline, CDR1 is LGHNA, CDR2 YNFKEQ. The CDR3 is 14 amino acids. The DNA read from the CDR3 is TGCGCCAGCAGCCCAGAGACAGGGGGCACTGAA. Residues: CASSPETGGTE. The CDR3, in full, reads CASSPETGGTEAFF.